Shown below are 6 T cell receptor beta chains from a single sample sequenced in a study of tissue T cells after allogeneic stem cell transplantation. Time point of the sample: mouse harvest day 14 after allogeneic transplant. Each mouse received 10^7 T-cell-depleted marrow cells plus 10^6 splenic CD5+ T cells by tail vein. Clones were read by immunoSEQ multiplex PCR, and TCRdb kept only the in-frame ones, dropping some. The repertoire has some 7,000 clones, 34% of them found once; the top ten carry less than 8%. Sequenced: skin. Receptors originate from a female BALB/c mouse given C57BL/6 T cells with graft-versus-host disease after an allogeneic hematopoietic cell transplant.

Note on this clone: Germline and genes: mouse. The CDR3 extends 1 residue past the end of the read, so its final part is completed from the germline J gene. The chain links TRBV16 to TRBJ1-6; no clear D gene. TRBJ1-6 is an ORF, and what it does is uncertain. Germline V gene data show CDR1 as SGHSA and CDR2 as FRNQAP. The CDR3 is made up of 13 amino acids. Trimming took off 0 bases at V and 3 bases at J, with 0 bases between the two ends. The CDR3 is CASSLDYNSPLYF. CDR3 DNA (partial): TGTGCAAGCAGCTTAGACTATAATTCGCCCCTCTAC.

This clone counts as medium-sized. Gene names denote mouse genes. With the read ending 1 residue before the CDR3 end, the germline J gene is used to fill in that end. The chain combines TRBV26 with TRBJ2-1, with D perhaps matching TRBD1 (5 bases). The germline V gene has CDR1 KGHPV and CDR2 FQNQEV (reference sequence). Trimming removed 2 bases at V and 5 bases at J, with 10 bases between. The CDR3 sequence is 14 residues long. The DNA read from the CDR3 is TGTGCCAGCAGTCTGAAGGCAGGGAATGCTGAGCAGTTC. It yields the protein CASSLKAGNAEQF. The whole CDR3 protein reads CASSLKAGNAEQFF.

As for this clone: Each gene name is a mouse one. Coverage ceases 1 residue before the CDR3 finishes, and the germline J gene fills in the end. This chain uses TRBV23 with TRBJ1-6; TRBD1, the table's D call, lacks a check against the DNA. TRBJ1-6 carries the ORF label, with uncertain function. The CDR3 covers 14 residues. Germline V CDR1 and CDR2: KGHTA, FQNQQP. The CDR3 sequence: CSSSWDRGNSPLYF. Partial CDR3 DNA: TGCTCCAGCAGCTGGGACAGGGGAAATTCGCCCCTCTAC.

Note on this clone: The gene names given are mouse names. The read is 1 residue too short to cover the CDR3 end, so that end is filled in from the germline J gene. The gene calls are TRBV29 and TRBJ1-1, with TRBD1 matching 8 bases. The germline CDR1 and CDR2 sequences are MSHET and SYDVDS. This CDR3 is 12 amino acids long. J was trimmed by 3 bases and V by 10 bases; bases with no gene match: 4. The CDR3 DNA, read in part, is TGTGCTATAGACAGGGGCGACACAGAAGTCTTC. Translating it yields CAIDRGDTEVF. The whole CDR3 sequence is CAIDRGDTEVFF. The full variable domain, with the rest looked up from reference TRBV29 and TRBJ1-1, is DMKVTQMPRYLIKRMGENVLLECGQDMSHETMYWYRQDPGLGLQLIYISYDVDSNSEGDIPKGYRVSRKKREHFSLILDSAKTNQTSVYFCAIDRGDTEVFFGKGTRLTVV.

For this clone: The germline and genes are mouse ones. The read terminates 1 residue ahead of where the CDR3 ends, so the germline J gene completes it. The rearrangement uses TRBV19 and TRBJ2-7; weak D call: TRBD1 (7 bases). V was shortened by 0 bases and J by 2 bases, with 9 bases between the two germline ends. CDR3 length: 14 residues. Germline V gene lookup returns CDR1 FNHDT and CDR2 SITEND (reference sequence). CDR3 in amino acids: CASSIGGGAYEQYF. The DNA read from the CDR3 is TGTGCCAGCAGTATAGGAGGGGGCGCCTATGAACAGTAC.

Concerning this clone itself: Gene and germline names: mouse. The read finishes 1 residue shy of the CDR3 end, and the germline J gene is used to complete it. V gene TRBV26 combines with J gene TRBJ1-6, with D unclear. TRBJ1-6 is filed as an ORF, its function uncertain. Germline CDR1 and CDR2: KGHPV and FQNQEV (reference sequence). The CDR3 consists of 13 residues. The germline V and J ends were trimmed by 3 bases and 5 bases, with 5 bases remaining between them. This CDR3 is CASSLEDNSPLYF. The CDR3 bases that were read are TGTGCCAGCAGTCTAGAGGATAATTCGCCCCTCTAC.